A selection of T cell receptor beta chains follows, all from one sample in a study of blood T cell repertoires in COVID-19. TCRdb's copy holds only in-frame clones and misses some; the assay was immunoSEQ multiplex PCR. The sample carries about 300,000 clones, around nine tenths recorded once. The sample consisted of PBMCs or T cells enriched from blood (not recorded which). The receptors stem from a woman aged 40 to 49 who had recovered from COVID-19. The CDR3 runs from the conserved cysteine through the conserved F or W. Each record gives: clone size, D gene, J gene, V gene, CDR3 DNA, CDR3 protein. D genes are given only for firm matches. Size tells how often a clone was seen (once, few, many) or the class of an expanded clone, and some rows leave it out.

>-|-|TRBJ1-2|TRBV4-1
TGCGCCAGCAGGAGCCCTTTCGGGACAAGGCTTAACTATGGCTACACCTTC
CASRSPFGTRLNYGYTF
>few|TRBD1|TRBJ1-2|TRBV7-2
TGTGCCAGCAGTACCGACAGGGGTCTTATGGGCTACACCTTC
CASSTDRGLMGYTF
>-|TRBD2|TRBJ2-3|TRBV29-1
TGCAGCGTCCGACTAGCGGGCCTCACAGATACGCAGTATTTT
CSVRLAGLTDTQYF
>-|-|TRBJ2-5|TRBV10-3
TGTGCCATCAGTGCAATGGGACAGGGAAAGCGGGGGGGTCCCCAAGAGACCCAGTACTTC
CAISAMGQGKRGGPQETQYF
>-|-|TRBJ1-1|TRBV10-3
TGTGCCATCAGCTCTCAGGGTAACACTGAAGCTTTCTTT
CAISSQGNTEAFF
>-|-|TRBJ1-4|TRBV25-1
TGTGCCAGCTTACAGGACGGGAATGAAAAACTGTTTTTT
CASLQDGNEKLFF
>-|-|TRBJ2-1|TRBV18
TGTGCCAGCTCAAAAGGGACTTACAATGAGCAGTTCTTC
CASSKGTYNEQFF
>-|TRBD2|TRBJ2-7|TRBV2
TGTGCCAGCAGTGAACGGACTAGCCAGCAGTACTTC
CASSERTSQQYF
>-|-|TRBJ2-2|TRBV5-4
TGTGCCAGCAGCTTGCCCAGGGGCACCGGGGAGCTGTTTTTT
CASSLPRGTGELFF
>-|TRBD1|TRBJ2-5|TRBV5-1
TGCGCCAGTACCCTTTGGACAGGGGATATAGAGACCCAGTACTTC
CASTLWTGDIETQYF
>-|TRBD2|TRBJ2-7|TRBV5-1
TGCGCCAGCAGCTCGGGACTAGCGGGGTTCTCCTACGAGCAGTACTTC
CASSSGLAGFSYEQYF
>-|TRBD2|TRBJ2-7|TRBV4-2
TGTGCCAGCAGCACCCGGACTAGCGGAGCCTACGAGCAGTACTTC
CASSTRTSGAYEQYF
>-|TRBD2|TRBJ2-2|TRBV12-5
TGTGCTAGTGAAGCGGGGGGCAACACCGGGGAGCTGTTTTTT
CASEAGGNTGELFF
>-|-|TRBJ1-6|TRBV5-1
TGCGCCAGCAGCTTGTATTCTGATTCACCCCTCCACTTT
CASSLYSDSPLHF
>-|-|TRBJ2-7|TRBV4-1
TGCGCCAGCAGCCTAGAAGCCACAGGGAACCGATACGAGCAGTACTTC
CASSLEATGNRYEQYF
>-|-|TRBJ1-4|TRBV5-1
TGCGCCAGCAGCTTTGATCCGCGGGCGGAAAAACTGTTTTTT
CASSFDPRAEKLFF
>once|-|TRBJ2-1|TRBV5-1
TGCGCCAGCAGCCCGGGTCACGTTGGGAGCAATGAGCAGTTCTTC
CASSPGHVGSNEQFF
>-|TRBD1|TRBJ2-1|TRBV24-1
TGTGCCACCAGTGATTCATCCGGGACAGCCAACTCCTACAATGAGCAGTTCTTC
CATSDSSGTANSYNEQFF
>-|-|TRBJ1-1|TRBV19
TGTGCCAGTAGTGTCCACGGGGACACTGAAGCTTTCTTT
CASSVHGDTEAFF
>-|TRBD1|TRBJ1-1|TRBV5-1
TGCGCCAGCAGCTTGGAAGGGACAGGGGCCACTGAAGCTTTCTTT
CASSLEGTGATEAFF
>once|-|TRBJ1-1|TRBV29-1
TGCAGCGTTGAGGGCAGGGCCGTTGAAGCTTTCTTT
CSVEGRAVEAFF
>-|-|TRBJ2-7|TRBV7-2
TGTGCCAGCAGCTTAGAGTACAGCTACGAGCAGTACTTC
CASSLEYSYEQYF
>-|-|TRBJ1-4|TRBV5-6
TGTGCCAGCAGCTTGGGGAGGAGTGGTGAAAAACTGTTTTTT
CASSLGRSGEKLFF
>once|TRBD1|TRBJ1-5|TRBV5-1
TGCGCCAGCAGCTTGACGGCAGGGGGCGTCAATCAGCCCCAGCATTTT
CASSLTAGGVNQPQHF
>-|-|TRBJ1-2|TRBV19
TGTGCCAGTAGTATAAGTACACCAACGAACTATGGCTACACCTTC
CASSISTPTNYGYTF
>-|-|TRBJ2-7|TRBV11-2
TGTGCCAGCAGCTCCGGGCCCGGGGACGAGCAGTACTTC
CASSSGPGDEQYF
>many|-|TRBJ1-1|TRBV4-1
TGCGCCAGCAGCCGCGGGGATAACACTGAAGCTTTCTTT
CASSRGDNTEAFF
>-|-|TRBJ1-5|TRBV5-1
TGCGCCAGCAGCCTGAGCGGGGTTAATCAGCCCCAGCATTTT
CASSLSGVNQPQHF
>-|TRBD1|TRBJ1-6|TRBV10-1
TGCGCCAGCAGCCCGGGACAGGGAGAATCACCCCTCCACTTT
CASSPGQGESPLHF
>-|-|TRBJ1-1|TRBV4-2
TGTGCCAGCAGCCAAAAGGGGGTAAGGACTGAAGCTTTCTTT
CASSQKGVRTEAFF
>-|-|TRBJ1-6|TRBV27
TGTGCCAGCAAACAGAAAAATTCACCCCTCCACTTT
CASKQKNSPLHF